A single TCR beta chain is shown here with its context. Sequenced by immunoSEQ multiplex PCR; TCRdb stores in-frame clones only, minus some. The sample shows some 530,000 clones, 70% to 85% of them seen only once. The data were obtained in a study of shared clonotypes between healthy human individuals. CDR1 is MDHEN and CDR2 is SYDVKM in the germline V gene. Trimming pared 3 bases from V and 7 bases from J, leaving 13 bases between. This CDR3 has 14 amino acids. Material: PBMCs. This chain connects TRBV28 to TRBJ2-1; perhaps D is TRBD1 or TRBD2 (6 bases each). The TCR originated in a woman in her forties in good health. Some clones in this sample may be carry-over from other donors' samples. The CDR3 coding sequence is TGTGCCAGCAGTTTTTCGGGGGCGCGGAATGAGCAGTTCTTC. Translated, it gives CASSFSGARNEQFF. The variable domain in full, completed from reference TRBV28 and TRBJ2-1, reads DVKVTQSSRYLVKRTGEKVFLECVQDMDHENMFWYRQDPGLGLRLIYFSYDVKMKEKGDIPEGYSVSREKKERFSLILESASTNQTSMYLCASSFSGARNEQFFGPGTRLTVL.